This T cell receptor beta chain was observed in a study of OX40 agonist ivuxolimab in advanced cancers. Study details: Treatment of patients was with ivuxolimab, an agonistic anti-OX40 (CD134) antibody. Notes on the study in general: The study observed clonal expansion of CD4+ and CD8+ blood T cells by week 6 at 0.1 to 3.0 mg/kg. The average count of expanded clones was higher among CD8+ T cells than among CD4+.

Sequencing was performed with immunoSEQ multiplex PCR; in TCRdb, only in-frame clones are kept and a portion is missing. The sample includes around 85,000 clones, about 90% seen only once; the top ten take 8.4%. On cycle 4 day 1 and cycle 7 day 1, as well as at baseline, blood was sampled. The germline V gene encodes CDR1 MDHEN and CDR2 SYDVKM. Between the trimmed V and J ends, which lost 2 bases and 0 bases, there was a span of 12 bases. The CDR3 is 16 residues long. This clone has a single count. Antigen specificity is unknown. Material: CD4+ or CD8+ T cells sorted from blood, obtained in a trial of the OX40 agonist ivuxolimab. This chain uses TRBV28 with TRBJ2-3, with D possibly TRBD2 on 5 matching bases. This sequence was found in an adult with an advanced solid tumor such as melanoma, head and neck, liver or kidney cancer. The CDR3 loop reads CASSLAGHRSTDTQYF. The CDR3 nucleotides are TGTGCCAGCAGTTTAGCGGGCCATAGAAGCACAGATACGCAGTATTTT.